This TCR beta chain was obtained from a study of identical twins. Whole-study results and caveats: Modeled out-of-frame TCR alpha sharing in monozygotic twins fell below observed levels. Out-of-frame alpha sequences common to twins exhibited a surplus of low generation probability. Weaker excess sharing between twins was seen in beta out-of-frame sequences.

On this clonotype: Its antigen is unidentified.

The CDR3 loop spans 15 amino acids. Looked up from germline, CDR1 is SGHRS and CDR2 is YFSETQ. J gave up 3 bases and V 0 bases, and 3 bases lay outside the gene matches. TCRdb recomputed calls from the 5' RACE reads with MiXCR, one row per CDR3 protein. The sample has approximately 500,000 distinct CDR3 sequences; 12% to 15% are singletons. The sample was also reused in another study, on yellow fever vaccine responses in identical twins.

The sequenced material came from CD4+ T cells sorted from blood. This TCR derives from a woman between 18 and 30 years old in good health. The V and J genes are TRBV5-1 and TRBJ2-7; 10 nucleotides line up with TRBD2. The CDR3: CASSLDRTSGYEQYF. The CDR3 DNA is TGCGCCAGCAGCTTGGACAGGACTAGCGGCTACGAGCAGTACTTC.